This entry lists 19 T cell receptor beta chains sequenced from one sample in a study of beta chain features in type 1 diabetes. The study reverse transcribed the entire isolated RNA, so it sequenced expressed TCRB transcripts. Produced via immunoSEQ multiplex PCR; TCRdb's table is partial and in-frame only. The sample has fewer than 25,000 clones; about 50% are singletons. Sample: stem cell memory CD4+ T cells from blood. The receptors were gathered from a man between 18 and 29 years old in good health.

The chain recombines TRBV28 with TRBJ2-4; 12 bases agree with TRBD2. The ends lost 3 bases at V and 1 base at J; junction bases unmatched: 4. The CDR3 has 17 amino acids. Germline lookup yields CDR1 MDHEN and CDR2 SYDVKM. The CDR3 nucleotides read TGTGCCAGCAGTTTTTTTACTAGCGGGGGGGCCAAAAACATTCAGTACTTC. This translates into CASSFFTSGGAKNIQYF.

The J gene is TRBJ2-2, the V gene TRBV7-3; 8 nucleotides align to TRBD1. The CDR3 runs 14 residues. The ends lost 6 bases at V and 7 bases at J; junction bases unmatched: 7. Germline lookup yields CDR1 SGHTA and CDR2 FQGTGA. The CDR3 is CASSFGQGHGELFF. DNA of the CDR3: TGTGCCAGCAGTTTTGGACAGGGTCACGGGGAGCTGTTTTTT.

A few counts support this clone. The V gene is TRBV18, the J gene TRBJ2-5, with 8 bases fitting TRBD1. The CDR3 runs to 15 residues. CDR1 and CDR2 from the germline V gene are KGHSH and LQKENI. With 3 bases clipped from V and 5 bases from J, the junction kept 8 bases outside the gene matches. The CDR3 DNA sequence: TGTGCCAGCTCACCCGGCAGGGGGCATCGGGAGACCCAGTACTTC. It codes for CASSPGRGHRETQYF. Drawing the rest from reference TRBV18 and TRBJ2-5, the complete variable domain is NAGVMQNPRHLVRRRGQEARLRCSPMKGHSHVYWYRQLPEEGLKFMVYLQKENIIDESGMPKERFSAEFPKEGPSILRIQQVVRGDSAAYFCASSPGRGHRETQYFGPGTRLLVL.

This clone was seen more than once but under ten times. V gene TRBV4-3 combines with J gene TRBJ1-5; no clear D gene. V gave up 0 bases and J gave up 3 bases, with 3 bases separating them. Germline-derived CDR1 and CDR2 are LGHNA and YSLEER. This CDR3 spans 13 amino acids. In DNA, the CDR3 is TGCGCCAGCAGCCAAGATAACAATCAGCCCCAGCATTTT. Amino acid sequence: CASSQDNNQPQHF.

This clone was seen more than once but under ten times. V and J are TRBV30 and TRBJ2-5, with TRBD2 identical over 7 bases. The tail of the sequence fits TRBJ2-7 better, so the J call may be wrong. Germline CDR1 is GTSNPN and CDR2 is SVGIG (reference sequence). The CDR3 contains 13 residues. CDR3: CAWGGRGHYEQYF. The CDR3 nucleotides read TGTGCCTGGGGGGGGAGGGGCCACTACGAGCAGTACTTC.

The chain employs TRBV5-1 and TRBJ2-7; D is uncertain. This CDR3 spans 15 amino acids. V lost 0 bases and J lost 0, with 10 bases in between. Per germline, CDR1 SGHRS and CDR2 YFSETQ. The CDR3 DNA follows: TGCGCCAGCAGCTTGGTAGTGAGGAGCTCCTACGAGCAGTACTTC. As protein: CASSLVVRSSYEQYF.

There are a few counts of this clone. The chain joins TRBV7-2 to TRBJ2-1; 13 bases align to TRBD2. Germline lookup yields CDR1 SGHTA and CDR2 FQGNSA. V lost 4 bases to trimming and J lost 5 bases; unmatched junction nucleotides: 8. CDR3 length equals 17 residues. CDR3 amino acids: CASSSPTGTSGDNEQFF. The CDR3 DNA follows: TGTGCCAGCAGCTCTCCCACCGGGACTAGCGGGGACAATGAGCAGTTCTTC.

The rearrangement uses TRBV4-2 and TRBJ1-6; 9 bases match TRBD1. J gave up 9 bases and V 5 bases, and 5 bases lay outside the gene matches. Germline V gene data show CDR1 as LGHNA and CDR2 as YNFKEQ. The CDR3 runs 14 residues. The CDR3 DNA reads TGTGCCAGCAGCAGAGACAGGGGGGGTTCACCCCTCCACTTT. Amino acid sequence: CASSRDRGGSPLHF.

The chain employs TRBV4-3 and TRBJ1-2, with 9 positions matching TRBD1. From germline, CDR1 is LGHNA and CDR2 YSLEER. V lost 1 base to trimming and J lost 8 bases; unmatched junction nucleotides: 11. The CDR3 is 16 amino acids. The DNA for the CDR3 is TGCGCCAGCAGCCAAGCCCACCCGGGACAGGGATGGGGCTACACCTTC. It encodes CASSQAHPGQGWGYTF.

This chain uses TRBV5-6 with TRBJ2-4, with D tentatively TRBD1 (6 bases). V lost 2 bases and J 3 bases, leaving 15 bases between the germline ends. There are 16 residues in the CDR3. The germline V gene encodes CDR1 SGHDT and CDR2 YYEEEE. The CDR3: CASSFLNRAGKNIQYF. CDR3 in DNA: TGTGCCAGCAGCTTTCTAAACAGGGCAGGCAAAAACATTCAGTACTTC.

The J gene is TRBJ2-7, the V gene TRBV15; D is possibly TRBD1 (6 bases). Germline V gene data show CDR1 as LNHNV and CDR2 as YYDKDF (reference sequence). With 2 bases removed from V and 1 base from J, the gap between germline ends came to 12 bases. This CDR3 has 15 residues. The CDR3 DNA sequence: TGTGCCACCAGCAGATCCCGGGACACATCCTACGAGCAGTACTTC. Amino acid sequence: CATSRSRDTSYEQYF.

This chain uses TRBV30 with TRBJ1-2; possibly TRBD1 for D (5 bases). CDR3 length: 16 amino acids. The germline V gene encodes CDR1 GTSNPN and CDR2 SVGIG (reference sequence). Trimming took 0 bases from V and 4 from J, leaving 18 bases between them. The CDR3 protein is CAWSVVGTPGVYGYTF. CDR3 DNA: TGTGCCTGGAGTGTGGTAGGGACTCCGGGTGTCTATGGCTACACCTTC. Filled out from reference TRBV30 and TRBJ1-2, the complete variable domain reads SQTIHQWPATLVQPVGSPLSLECTVEGTSNPNLYWYRQAAGRGLQLLFYSVGIGQISSEVPQNLSASRPQDRQFILSSKKLLLSDSGFYLCAWSVVGTPGVYGYTFGSGTRLTVV.

This clone was counted a few times. The chain uses TRBV28 and TRBJ2-5, with TRBD1 matching 7 bases. CDR3 length: 14 amino acids. Unmatched junction bases numbered 8, after V lost 5 bases and J lost 5 bases. Germline CDR1 is MDHEN and CDR2 is SYDVKM. The CDR3 reads CASSTNRGGETQYF. The CDR3 nucleotides are TGTGCCAGCAGTACTAACAGGGGTGGGGAGACCCAGTACTTC.

The chain joins TRBV7-3 to TRBJ2-3, with D possibly TRBD2 on 6 matching bases. The CDR3 has 17 amino acids. V was cut by 5 bases and J by 2 bases, with 20 bases left in between. Germline V lookup: CDR1 SGHTA, CDR2 FQGTGA. The CDR3 DNA is TGTGCCAGCAGCCTACAGGTCACTAGCCGATACACAGATACGCAGTATTTT. It translates to CASSLQVTSRYTDTQYF.

V is TRBV7-2 and J is TRBJ2-1, with TRBD1 identical over 11 bases. The germline CDR1 and CDR2 sequences are SGHTA and FQGNSA. J gave up 1 base and V 7 bases, and 3 bases lay outside the gene matches. The CDR3 length is 15 residues. The CDR3 DNA reads as TGTGCCAGCACCTGGGACAGGGGGTCCTACAATGAGCAGTTCTTC. Translated: CASTWDRGSYNEQFF. The full variable domain, in which reference TRBV7-2 and TRBJ2-1 provide the parts outside the CDR3, is GAGVSQSPSNKVTEKGKDVELRCDPISGHTALYWYRQSLGQGLEFLIYFQGNSAPDKSGLPSDRFSAERTGGSVSTLTIQRTQQEDSAVYLCASTWDRGSYNEQFFGPGTRLTVL.

This clone was counted a few times. This chain links TRBV5-1 with TRBJ2-3, with D tentatively TRBD2 (6 bases). V shed 4 bases and J shed 3 bases, with 12 bases lying between them. CDR3 size: 14 residues. The germline gives CDR1 SGHRS, CDR2 YFSETQ. The CDR3 DNA reads TGCGCCAGCAGCGGCGGGGATAGGACAGATACGCAGTATTTT. Translated, it gives CASSGGDRTDTQYF. Drawing the rest from reference TRBV5-1 and TRBJ2-3, the complete variable domain is KAGVTQTPRYLIKTRGQQVTLSCSPISGHRSVSWYQQTPGQGLQFLFEYFSETQRNKGNFPGRFSGRQFSNSRSEMNVSTLELGDSALYLCASSGGDRTDTQYFGPGTRLTVL.

This clone has more than one count but fewer than ten. The chain couples TRBV20-1 to TRBJ2-1; a possible D gene is TRBD2 (5 bases). This CDR3 region has 11 residues. The ends were cut back, 7 bases at V and 3 bases at J, with 7 bases in the middle. CDR1 is DFQATT and CDR2 is SNEGSKA in the germline V gene (reference sequence). CDR3: CSGESYNEQFF. Written as DNA, the CDR3 is TGCAGTGGGGAGAGCTACAATGAGCAGTTCTTC.

This chain uses TRBV7-7 with TRBJ2-1; TRBD2 matches 10 bases. In germline, CDR1 is SSHAT, CDR2 FNYEAQ (reference sequence). CDR3 length: 14 amino acids. V lost 5 bases, J lost 8 bases, and 6 bases stayed unmatched. The CDR3 protein is CASSERGGLDEQFF. As DNA, the CDR3 is TGTGCCAGCAGCGAGCGGGGGGGCCTCGATGAGCAGTTCTTC.

The chain uses TRBV10-3 and TRBJ2-7, with 8 positions matching TRBD2. Looked up from germline, CDR1 is ENHRY and CDR2 is SYGVKD. This CDR3 is 14 amino acids long. V shed 3 bases and J 1 base; nucleotides not matched to a gene: 2. CDR3 in amino acids: CAISDTSGSYEQYF. Written as DNA, the CDR3 is TGTGCCATCAGTGACACTAGCGGTTCCTACGAGCAGTACTTC.